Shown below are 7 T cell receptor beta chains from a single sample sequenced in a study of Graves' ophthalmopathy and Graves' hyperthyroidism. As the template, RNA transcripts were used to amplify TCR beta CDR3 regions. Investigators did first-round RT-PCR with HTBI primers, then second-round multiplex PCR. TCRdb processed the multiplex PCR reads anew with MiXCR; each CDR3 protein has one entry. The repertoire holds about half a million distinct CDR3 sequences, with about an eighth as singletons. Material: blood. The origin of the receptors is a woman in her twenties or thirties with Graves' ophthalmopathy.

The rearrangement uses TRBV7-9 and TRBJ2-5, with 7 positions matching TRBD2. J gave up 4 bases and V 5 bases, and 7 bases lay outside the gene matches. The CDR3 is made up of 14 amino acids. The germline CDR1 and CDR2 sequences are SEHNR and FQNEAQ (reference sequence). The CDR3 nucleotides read TGTGCCAGCAGCCACTCTAGCGGTTCAGAGACCCAGTACTTC. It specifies CASSHSSGSETQYF.

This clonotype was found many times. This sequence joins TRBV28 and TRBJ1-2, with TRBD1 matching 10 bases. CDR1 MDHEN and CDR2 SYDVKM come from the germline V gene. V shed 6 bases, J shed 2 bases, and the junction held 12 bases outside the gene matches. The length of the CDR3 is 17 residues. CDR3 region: CASRTSGTGAQNYGYTF. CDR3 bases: TGTGCCAGCAGGACCTCCGGGACAGGGGCCCAAAACTATGGCTACACCTTC.

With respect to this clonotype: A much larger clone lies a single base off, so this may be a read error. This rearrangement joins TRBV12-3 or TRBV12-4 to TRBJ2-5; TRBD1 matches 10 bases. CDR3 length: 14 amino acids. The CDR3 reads CASSSGTGEETKYF. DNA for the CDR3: TGTGCCAGCAGTTCCGGGACAGGGGAAGAGACCAAGTACTTC.

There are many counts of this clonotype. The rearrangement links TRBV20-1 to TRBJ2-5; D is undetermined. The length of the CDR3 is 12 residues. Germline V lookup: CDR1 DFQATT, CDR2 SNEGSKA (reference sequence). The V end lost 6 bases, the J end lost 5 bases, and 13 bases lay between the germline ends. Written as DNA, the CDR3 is TGCAGTGCCACGGGCCTCAAGGAGACCCAGTACTTC. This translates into CSATGLKETQYF.

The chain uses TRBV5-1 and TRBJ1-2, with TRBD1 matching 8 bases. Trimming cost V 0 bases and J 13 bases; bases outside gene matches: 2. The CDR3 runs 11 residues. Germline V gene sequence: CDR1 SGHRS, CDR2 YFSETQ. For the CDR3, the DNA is TGCGCCAGCAGCTTGGACAGGGGGATCACCTTC. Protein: CASSLDRGITF.

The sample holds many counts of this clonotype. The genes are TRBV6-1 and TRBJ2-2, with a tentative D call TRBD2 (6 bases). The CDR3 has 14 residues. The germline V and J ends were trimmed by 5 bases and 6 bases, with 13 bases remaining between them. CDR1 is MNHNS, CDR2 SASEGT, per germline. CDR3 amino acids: CASSRWRVPGELFF. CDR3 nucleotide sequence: TGTGCCAGCAGTCGATGGAGGGTCCCCGGGGAGCTGTTTTTT.

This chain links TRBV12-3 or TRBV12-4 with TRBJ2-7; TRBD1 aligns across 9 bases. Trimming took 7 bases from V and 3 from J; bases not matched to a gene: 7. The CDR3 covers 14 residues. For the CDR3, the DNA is TGTGCCAGCACTTCCGGGACAGGGAACTACGAGCAGTACTTC. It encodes CASTSGTGNYEQYF.